This entry describes one T cell receptor (beta chain). The data derive from a study of blood T cells in healthy people across ages. Study summary: For every two T cells, template switching captured about one barcoded beta molecule.

A J-beta primer mix and a sample-barcoded 5' primer were used in a second PCR of about 7 to 12 cycles. One entry per CDR3 protein, called by TCRdb with MiXCR from the 5' RACE reads. The data hold over 1.5 million distinct CDR3 sequences, with 49% observed a single time. Germline CDR1 is PRHDT and CDR2 is FYEKMQ (reference sequence). This CDR3 has 14 amino acids. V was clipped by 5 bases and J by 7 bases, with 15 bases between them. The sequenced sample consisted of blood. The chain uses TRBV13 and TRBJ2-1; possibly TRBD1 or TRBD2 for D (5 bases each). This clonotype was obtained from a woman aged 40 to 55 in good health. This CDR3 reads CASSHPVWGNEQFF. The CDR3 DNA is TGTGCCAGCAGCCATCCTGTGTGGGGGAATGAGCAGTTCTTC.